Detailed here is one TCR beta chain. Its cognate antigen has yet to be identified. No base quality information exists; no much larger clone differs at one position. From its cysteine to its phenylalanine, the CDR3 spans 15 amino acids. The kept DNA is CDR3 alone, 45 bases in frame from the first base. V drops 3 bases and J drops 1 base, leaving 12 bases in between. CDR1 SGHVS and CDR2 FQNEAQ are derived from the germline V gene. This record belongs to a study of shared clonotypes between healthy human individuals (dated by TCRdb to the early 2020s). General notes on the study: Three men and a couple of women, aged 18 to 49 years, made up the cohort. For each donor, CD4 naive and CD4 memory were each run on three plates, CD8 naive on two plates, and CD8 memory on one plate. To estimate repertoire size and how much clonotypes are shared between individuals, the study performed deep sequencing of blood TCR repertoires from a handful of healthy adults. Libraries were prepared and TCR repertoires were sequenced by different laboratories using diverse techniques, in order to increase sequencing depth and limit assay-specific biases. Per donor, leukapheresis produced somewhere between about 0.94 and 9 billion PBMCs.

Study-wide findings and limitations: Sampling was restricted to blood, and TCR repertoires in tissues likely differ from the TCR repertoires found in blood. Clonotypes shared by all four sorted-subset donors showed higher generation probabilities than non-shared clonotypes. Incomplete sequencing was indicated by rarefaction of sorted-subset datasets, despite the large sequencing depth. Across four donors, approximately 5% of naive CD4, approximately 3.5% of naive CD8, under 2.5% of memory CD4, and approximately 0.42% of memory CD8 clonotypes were shared. Naive subsets generally had larger estimated clonotype richness than memory subsets. The small number of donors limited the genetic and exposure-history diversity represented. Based on pairwise subsampling, the degree of clonotype sharing among donors was expected to be affected by sequencing depth.

Healthy HIV-negative adults with no recently reported acute infections or vaccinations were included as donors. Every donor was a Caucasian adult residing in Nashville, Tennessee, USA. CD4+ T cells were enriched by magnetic negative selection, after which naive cells were positively selected on CD45RA and the negative fraction was taken as the memory subset. After blood collection by leukapheresis, PBMCs were isolated using Ficoll-Histopaque density gradient centrifugation and then cryopreserved in the vapor phase of liquid nitrogen. Purity and quantity of every magnetically sorted T cell population were checked by analytical flow cytometry. Each sorted fraction had its genomic DNA isolated and then quantified by UV absorbance on a Nanodrop 2000c. TCR CDR3 regions were amplified from genomic DNA by multiplex PCR using the deep immunoSEQ assay. Genomic DNA extracted from each cell subset was distributed evenly over all wells of several immunoSEQ 96-well plates, and each plate served as one replicate. For sorted subsets, around 200 ng genomic DNA, equal to 30,000 to 35,000 T cell genomes, was loaded into each replicate PCR. Purified libraries were measured with a Qubit 3.0 fluorometer, size-checked on a Bioanalyzer 2100, and measured again with the KAPA Library Quantification kit. Every immunoSEQ 96-well plate was sequenced on a dedicated single-read 150-cycle Illumina NextSeq 550 flow cell. The authors' pipeline ran thus. Because the immunoSEQ output included only junctional sequences and no quality scores, the filtering could not be the same as the filtering used for full-length reads. To assign V/J genes and CDR3, sequences were annotated using PyIR, a Python wrapper for IgBLAST v1.9, with IMGT germline references. Reads were removed for weak V/J assignments (E-value above 1e-6), missing CDR3, stop codons, out-of-frame junctions, or ambiguous translated residues. V3J clonotypes were defined by identical inferred V gene, J gene, and CDR3 amino acid sequence. To compute the percentage overlap between repertoires, the number of shared unique clonotypes was divided by the size of the smaller repertoire. RTK rarefaction, the Chao1 estimator, and Recon v2.1 estimates of unobserved clonotypes were used to assess repertoire richness. Generation probabilities were computed with OLGA for all TCRbeta clonotypes obtained by the gDNA method from a handful of donors. Not all clones reach the TCRdb copy of this immuneACCESS table, which keeps in-frame sequences only. Checked studies attribute under half of the gap to unresolved V genes and leave the rest unexplained. That table supplies the V and J calls and clone size; D and trimming were determined from the DNA. The table for this sample lists roughly 2.5 million clones; around nine tenths of them were counted only once. The ten largest account for under 0.15% of the sample.

The sample consisted of naive CD4+ T cells sorted from blood. Per the publication, the cell subset or site label means: CD45RA+ positively selected. The chain is encoded by TRBV7-8 joined to TRBJ1-1; a tentative D match to TRBD1 spans 5 bases. The clonotype was recovered from a man younger than 30 in good health. The DNA reads as follows: TGTGCCAGCAGCTTCGGTGGGGGGTCGAACACTGAAGCTTTCTTT. Translated, it reads CASSFGGGSNTEAFF.